This entry lists 29 T cell receptor beta chains sequenced from one sample in a study of breast tumors, draining lymph nodes, adjacent tissues (dated by TCRdb to 2016 to 2017). The library was made by multiplex PCR. Data came from an Illumina HiSeq 2000. Through fastp at Q25 and MiXCR, TCRdb rebuilt clones from the public reads, retaining in-frame beta chains. All rows with the same CDR3 protein become a single entry with the most common DNA and genes. This sample comprises more than 200,000 distinct CDR3 sequences, about 34% of them detected only once. The ten largest clones add up to more than 1.3% of the sample. The axillary draining lymph nodes of breast cancer patients were the source of the lymph node samples. Sample: axillary lymph node tissue. The receptors were gathered from a female donor with breast cancer. Some clones in this sample may be carry-over from other donors' samples.

Concerning this clonotype itself: A much more abundant neighbour one base away suggests this may be a read error. This chain connects TRBV6-2 or TRBV6-3 to TRBJ2-3; 7 positions match TRBD2. Germline loops: CDR1 MNHEY, CDR2 SVGEGT. The CDR3 covers 14 residues. Written as DNA, the CDR3 is TGTACCAGCACCCACTGGGAGGGCGCAGATACGCAGTATTTT. Translation gives CTSTHWEGADTQYF.

The rearrangement joins TRBV7-3 to TRBJ1-1; D perhaps matches TRBD1 (5 bases). This CDR3 has 13 residues. Germline-derived CDR1 and CDR2 are SGHTA and FQGTGA. With 3 bases removed from V and 6 bases from J, the gap between germline ends came to 11 bases. In DNA form, the CDR3 reads TGTGCCAGCAGCTTTACAGGTTTTTCTGAAGCTTTCTTT. The encoded protein is CASSFTGFSEAFF.

This clonotype occurred many times. The chain couples TRBV11-2 to TRBJ2-5, with TRBD1 matching 7 bases. Germline assignment: CDR1 SGHAT and CDR2 FQNNGV. There are 13 residues in the CDR3. The V gene end was trimmed by 5 bases and the J gene end by 5 bases; junction bases not matched to a gene: 5. The CDR3 here is CASSTDRRETQYF. In nucleotides, the CDR3 is TGTGCCAGCAGCACGGACAGGCGGGAGACCCAGTACTTC.

This clonotype was counted at least ten times. The chain has TRBV2 and TRBJ2-5; 7 nucleotides match TRBD2. The CDR3 runs to 14 residues. CDR1 and CDR2 from the germline V gene are SNHLY and FYNNEI. The ends lost 6 bases at V and 2 bases at J; junction bases unmatched: 6. Here the CDR3 reads CASRERDYQETQYF. The CDR3 bases are TGTGCCAGCAGGGAACGGGACTATCAAGAGACCCAGTACTTC.

This clonotype has a handful of counts. V is TRBV2 and J is TRBJ2-3; 9 positions match TRBD2. The CDR3 contains 16 residues. CDR1 SNHLY and CDR2 FYNNEI come from the germline V gene. The junction had 12 bases not matched to a gene; V was cut back by 6 bases and J by 5 bases. Written as DNA, the CDR3 is TGTGCCAGCAGCCGGGGGCCTAGCGGGAATGGAGATACGCAGTATTTT. The encoded protein is CASSRGPSGNGDTQYF.

This clonotype occurred many times. The chain combines TRBV12-5 with TRBJ2-7; possibly TRBD1 for D (6 bases). V shed 3 bases and J shed 2 bases, with 17 bases lying between them. The CDR3 consists of 16 residues. Germline loops: CDR1 LGHNT, CDR2 FRNRAP. The DNA for the CDR3 is TGTGCTAGTGGTTTCTACCGGGACAACAGTCCCTACGAGCAGTACTTC. Amino acid sequence: CASGFYRDNSPYEQYF.

This clonotype appeared many times. The genes are TRBV2 and TRBJ1-5; D call uncertain. Germline CDR1 is SNHLY and CDR2 is FYNNEI. The CDR3 sequence is 13 residues long. V dropped 5 bases and J dropped 0 bases, with 5 bases sitting between them. The CDR3 protein is CASSPDSNQPQHF. CDR3 in DNA: TGTGCCAGCAGTCCGGATAGCAATCAGCCCCAGCATTTT.

This clonotype was recorded a few times. This chain joins TRBV6-1 and TRBJ2-7; the D gene is possibly TRBD2 (5 bases). Trimming stripped 7 bases from V and 2 bases from J, with 15 bases between. CDR1 and CDR2 from the germline V gene are MNHNS and SASEGT. The CDR3 covers 14 residues. CDR3 residues: CASTRVSTTYEQYF. CDR3 DNA: TGTGCCAGCACGCGGGTATCAACAACCTACGAGCAGTACTTC.

In this sample, this clonotype turned up many times. V gene TRBV4-2 combines with J gene TRBJ2-6; a weak D match, TRBD2 (6 bases). The ends were cut back, 2 bases at V and 2 bases at J, with 10 bases in the middle. The CDR3 contains 16 residues. In germline, CDR1 is LGHNA, CDR2 YNFKEQ. The CDR3: CASSQFGSPGANVLTF. CDR3 nucleotide sequence: TGTGCCAGCAGCCAATTCGGGAGCCCTGGGGCCAACGTCCTGACTTTC.

In this sample, this clonotype turned up many times. The chain employs TRBV20-1 and TRBJ2-4; D is unclear. The CDR3 has 13 residues. CDR1 is DFQATT and CDR2 is SNEGSKA in the germline V gene (reference sequence). Trimming left V 6 bases short and J 2 bases short, with 11 bases between. The CDR3, as DNA: TGCAGTGCAATCGATATACCCAAAAACATTCAGTACTTC. Protein sequence: CSAIDIPKNIQYF.

This clonotype has at least ten counts. The chain carries TRBV29-1 and TRBJ2-7; 7 bases match TRBD2. The CDR3 covers 15 residues. Per the germline V gene, CDR1 is SQVTM and CDR2 is ANQGSEA. J gave up 4 bases and V 4 bases, and 13 bases lay outside the gene matches. The chain's CDR3 is CSVVPRGGSGYEQYF. In nucleotides, the CDR3 is TGCAGCGTTGTACCACGGGGCGGGAGTGGTTACGAGCAGTACTTC.

This clonotype showed up just a few times. V usage is TRBV4-1 and J usage is TRBJ1-6; a possible D gene is TRBD1 (6 bases). This CDR3 spans 16 amino acids. Deletions cut 0 bases from V and 7 bases from J, with 13 bases between. Germline CDR1 reads MGHRA; CDR2 reads YSYEKL. The CDR3 loop is CASSQEDGTRNSPLHF. In nucleotides, the CDR3 is TGCGCCAGCAGCCAAGAAGACGGGACAAGGAATTCACCCCTCCACTTT.

This clonotype was counted ten times or more. The chain combines TRBV11-2 with TRBJ2-2; no reliable D call. This CDR3 region has 14 residues. V was cut by 5 bases and J by 0 bases, with 7 bases left in between. The germline CDR1 and CDR2 sequences are SGHAT and FQNNGV. DNA for the CDR3: TGTGCCAGCAGCCCCCGAACGAACACCGGGGAGCTGTTTTTT. It translates to CASSPRTNTGELFF.

Many counts were recorded for this clonotype. The V call is TRBV10-3, the J call TRBJ2-1; D may be TRBD1 or TRBD2 (6 bases each). Germline values: CDR1 ENHRY, CDR2 SYGVKD. The CDR3 loop spans 13 amino acids. V was pared by 3 bases and J by 9 bases, with 12 bases between. The CDR3 sequence is CAISELQGGEQFF. The CDR3, as DNA: TGTGCCATCAGTGAATTACAGGGAGGTGAGCAGTTCTTC.

The chain couples TRBV28 to TRBJ2-3, with D tentatively TRBD2 (5 bases). Between the trimmed V and J ends, which lost 4 bases and 4 bases, there was a span of 12 bases. CDR3 length: 14 amino acids. Germline assignment: CDR1 MDHEN and CDR2 SYDVKM. The CDR3 sequence: CASSSGSRPDTQYF. CDR3 DNA: TGTGCCAGCAGTTCGGGGAGTCGCCCAGATACGCAGTATTTT.

Ten or more counts support this clonotype. The rearrangement uses TRBV20-1 and TRBJ2-1; D gene unclear. Germline V gives CDR1 DFQATT, CDR2 SNEGSKA (reference sequence). This CDR3 comprises 11 residues. V gave up 3 bases and J gave up 4 bases, with 4 bases separating them. The CDR3 DNA reads TGCAGTGCTAGGGATTACAATGAGCAGTTCTTC. Residues: CSARDYNEQFF.

V and J are TRBV19 and TRBJ1-4; D is perhaps TRBD1 (5 bases). The CDR3 consists of 16 residues. Germline lookup yields CDR1 LNHDA and CDR2 SQIVND (reference sequence). The V end lost 5 bases, the J end lost 5 bases, and 18 bases lay between the germline ends. The CDR3 region is CASSALGLSYNEKLFF. DNA for the CDR3: TGTGCCAGTAGTGCTCTGGGGCTTTCTTACAATGAAAAACTGTTTTTT.

In its sample, this clonotype was seen many times. The chain carries TRBV4-3 and TRBJ1-4; weak D call: TRBD1 (5 bases). With 0 bases removed from V and 11 bases from J, the gap between germline ends came to 10 bases. Germline lookup yields CDR1 LGHNA and CDR2 YSLEER. The CDR3 runs 13 residues. DNA for the CDR3: TGCGCCAGCAGCCAAGATGGGGGGGGGAAACTGTTTTTT. This sequence encodes CASSQDGGGKLFF.

Note on this clonotype: A read error may produce the germline difference seen at one junction end. The gene calls are TRBV20-1 and TRBJ1-1; weak D call: TRBD1 (6 bases). This CDR3 spans 19 amino acids. The germline gives CDR1 DFQATT, CDR2 SNEGSKA (reference sequence). CDR3: CSARLREPSAGGSNTEASF. As DNA, the CDR3 is TGCAGTGCTAGACTCCGGGAACCCTCCGCCGGGGGCTCGAACACTGAAGCTTCCTTT.

On this clonotype: A much larger clone sits a single nucleotide away, making a read error possible. J is TRBJ2-3 and V is TRBV5-4; 10 bases are a match to TRBD2. The ends lost 4 bases at V and 3 bases at J; junction bases unmatched: 14. Germline V lookup: CDR1 SGHNT, CDR2 YYREEE (reference sequence). The CDR3 length is 18 residues. CDR3 nucleotide sequence: TGTGCCAGCAGCCCCCCGGGACCAGCGGGAGGGCCGACAGATACGCAGTATTTT. This encodes CASSPPGPAGGPTDTQYF.

About this clonotype: This likely comes from a read error, as the CDR3 has no conserved phenylalanine or tryptophan at its end. V and J are TRBV27 and TRBJ2-7; D call uncertain. CDR3 length equals 14 residues. Per germline, CDR1 MNHEY and CDR2 SMNVEV (reference sequence). The germline V and J ends were trimmed by 6 bases and 0 bases, with 12 bases remaining between them. The CDR3: CASRLTGVSYEQYL. Written as DNA, the CDR3 is TGTGCCAGCAGATTAACGGGTGTCTCCTACGAGCAGTACCTC.

The chain employs TRBV2 and TRBJ2-7; 12 bases match TRBD2. There are 15 residues in the CDR3. After removal of 5 bases from V and 0 bases from J, the junction contained 2 bases not matched to a gene. Germline-derived CDR1 and CDR2 are SNHLY and FYNNEI. CDR3 DNA: TGTGCCAGCAGTCGACTAGCGGGAGTCTCCTACGAGCAGTACTTC. Translating it yields CASSRLAGVSYEQYF.

About this clonotype itself: The CDR3 carries no conserved terminal phenylalanine or tryptophan, so it likely arises from a read error. No DNA is shown, since the ends of the CDR3 on it are uncertain; the CDR3 is the one TCRdb lists. CDR3 region: CASSKLAG. The genes are TRBV6-2 or TRBV6-3 and TRBJ2-7; the D call in the table, TRBD2, was not verified against the DNA. The germline V gene encodes CDR1 MNHEY and CDR2 SVGEGT. A total of 8 residues make up the CDR3, ends included.

In its sample, this clonotype was seen many times. The chain uses TRBV7-2 and TRBJ2-2, with 14 bases fitting TRBD2. V was pared by 0 bases and J by 7 bases, with 7 bases of the junction left unmatched. Germline-derived CDR1 and CDR2 are SGHTA and FQGNSA. The CDR3 totals 18 residues. The CDR3 nucleotides are TGTGCCAGCAGCTTAGCCCCACCGGGACTAGCGGGAGACGGGGAGCTGTTTTTT. Translating gives CASSLAPPGLAGDGELFF.

This clonotype appeared many times. Compared with germline, one end of the junction differs, possibly owing to a read error. The J gene is TRBJ2-5, the V gene TRBV20-1; the D is unclear. Germline lookup yields CDR1 DFQATT and CDR2 SNEGSKA (reference sequence). This CDR3 has 11 amino acids. CDR3 sequence (DNA): TGCAGTGCTAGAGTCCAAGAGACCCAGTCCTTC. It specifies CSARVQETQSF.

In its sample, this clonotype was seen many times. The CDR3 sequence is CASSLKGSFGGEQFF. CDR3 DNA sequence: TGCGCCAGCAGCTTAAAGGGCTCGTTCGGTGGTGAGCAGTTCTTC. The rearrangement links TRBV5-1 to TRBJ2-1; D gene ambiguous. Trimming removed 2 bases at V and 9 bases at J, with 18 bases between. The germline V gene has CDR1 SGHRS and CDR2 YFSETQ. The CDR3 runs to 15 residues.

The CDR3: CASSPPAGGWNEQFF. CDR3 coding DNA: TGTGCCAGCAGCCCCCCAGCGGGAGGTTGGAATGAGCAGTTCTTC. The chain has TRBV3-1 and TRBJ2-1, with 9 bases identical to TRBD2. The J segment lost 7 bases and the V segment lost 4 bases, leaving 8 bases of the junction unmatched. CDR3 length equals 15 residues. Per germline, CDR1 LGHDT and CDR2 YNNKEL (reference sequence).

This clonotype was seen many times. This chain links TRBV14 with TRBJ2-7, with D possibly matching TRBD1 (5 bases). V was trimmed by 2 bases and J by 9 bases, leaving 11 bases between them. CDR1 is SGHDN and CDR2 is FVKESK in the germline V gene. CDR3 length: 12 amino acids. The DNA of the CDR3 is TGTGCCAGCAGCCAATTACAGGCTGTGCAGTACTTC. Protein product: CASSQLQAVQYF. The full variable domain, its missing parts supplied by reference TRBV14 and TRBJ2-7, is EAGVTQFPSHSVIEKGQTVTLRCDPISGHDNLYWYRRVMGKEIKFLLHFVKESKQDESGMPNNRFLAERTGGTYSTLKVQPAELEDSGVYFCASSQLQAVQYFGPGTRLTVT.

In this sample, this clonotype turned up many times. J is TRBJ2-7 and V is TRBV27; D not certain. The CDR3 extends over 11 amino acids. V lost 6 bases, J lost 5 bases, and 8 bases lay in between. Germline CDR1 reads MNHEY; CDR2 reads SMNVEV (reference sequence). The CDR3 region is CASRKLDEQYF. CDR3 bases: TGTGCCAGCAGGAAGCTAGACGAGCAGTACTTC.